Following are 20 T cell receptor beta chains from one sample sequenced in a study of HIV-infected patients and healthy controls. Alpha and beta constant-region primers primed reverse transcription of 500 to 550 ng RNA. Alpha and beta chain libraries were made separately by chain-specific third strand synthesis with multiplexing indices. TCRdb processed the 5' RACE reads anew with MiXCR; each CDR3 protein has one entry. The sample has almost 25,000 distinct CDR3 sequences, approximately 9% seen once; the top ten hold 3% to 4.5%. No cell fractionation was done, so the repertoire covers all unsorted peripheral blood T cells. The specimen sequenced was blood. The receptor set was obtained from an adult in good health.

The chain joins TRBV29-1 to TRBJ1-1, with D perhaps TRBD1 (6 bases). CDR3 length: 13 residues. Trimming shortened V by 6 bases and J by 4 bases, and 15 bases separated the two germline ends. Germline V gene sequence: CDR1 SQVTM, CDR2 ANQGSEA. CDR3: CSVRWGGATEAFF. DNA of the CDR3: TGCAGCGTCAGATGGGGGGGGGCCACTGAAGCTTTCTTT.

This clonotype is medium-sized (0.01 to 0.1%) in the sample. V is TRBV3-1 and J is TRBJ2-2; weak D call: TRBD1 (5 bases). CDR1 and CDR2 from the germline V gene are LGHDT and YNNKEL (reference sequence). Trimming removed 4 bases at V and 8 bases at J, with 14 bases between. This CDR3 contains 14 residues. The CDR3 bases are TGTGCCAGCAGCCGGGAAGGGGCAACTGGGGAGCTGTTTTTT. This codes for CASSREGATGELFF.

The rearrangement joins TRBV4-2 to TRBJ2-5; no reliable D call. The germline gives CDR1 LGHNA, CDR2 YNFKEQ. The ends were cut back, 0 bases at V and 5 bases at J, with 7 bases in the middle. The CDR3 sequence is 13 residues long. CDR3 region: CASSQDLLETQYF. The CDR3 nucleotides are TGTGCCAGCAGCCAAGACCTTCTTGAGACCCAGTACTTC.

This clonotype was detected ten times or more. The rearrangement joins TRBV14 to TRBJ1-2; the D gene is possibly TRBD1 (6 bases). Germline-derived CDR1 and CDR2 are SGHDN and FVKESK. Trimming removed 1 base from V and 4 bases from J, with 7 bases in between. The CDR3 length is 13 residues. CDR3 residues: CASSQGGAYGYTF. The CDR3 bases are TGTGCCAGCAGCCAAGGGGGGGCCTATGGCTACACCTTC.

Many counts were recorded for this clonotype. The chain couples TRBV25-1 to TRBJ2-7; the D call may be TRBD1 or TRBD2 (5 bases each). There are 16 residues in the CDR3. CDR1 MGHDK and CDR2 SYGVNS come from the germline V gene. Trimming removed 3 bases at V and 0 bases at J, with 15 bases between. The CDR3 DNA is TGTGCCAGCAGTGAGGCGAACTGGGGGAGCTCCTACGAGCAGTACTTC. Amino acid sequence: CASSEANWGSSYEQYF.

This clonotype has a count of ten or more. The V and J genes are TRBV3-1 and TRBJ2-7, with TRBD2 matching 7 bases. CDR3 length equals 15 residues. The ends lost 4 bases at V and 5 bases at J; junction bases unmatched: 11. Per the germline V gene, CDR1 is LGHDT and CDR2 is YNNKEL (reference sequence). The DNA of the CDR3 is TGTGCCAGCAGCCCGTCGGGTCCCCGGGAGGACGAGCAGTACTTC. Translation: CASSPSGPREDEQYF.

The CDR3 DNA reads TGTGCCAGCGCGGGGGAGTACTATGGCTACACCTTC. It encodes CASAGEYYGYTF. The rearrangement uses TRBV12-3 or TRBV12-4 and TRBJ1-2; perhaps TRBD1 as D (5 bases). The CDR3 is 12 residues long. V was clipped by 8 bases and J by 3 bases, with 10 bases between them.

This clonotype came up once. This sequence joins TRBV12-3 or TRBV12-4 and TRBJ2-5; D is unresolved. V shed 6 bases and J shed 5 bases, with 10 bases lying between them. The CDR3 totals 12 residues. CDR3 protein: CASSPVRETQYF. The CDR3 DNA reads as TGTGCCAGCAGCCCAGTACGGGAGACCCAGTACTTC.

CDR3: CAISEPMVGQTNYEQYF. In DNA form, the CDR3 reads TGTGCCATCAGTGAGCCCATGGTGGGGCAGACCAACTACGAGCAGTACTTC. V is TRBV10-3 and J is TRBJ2-7; TRBD1 might be the D (5 bases). Trimming removed 2 bases at V and 3 bases at J, with 20 bases between. Looked up from germline, CDR1 is ENHRY and CDR2 is SYGVKD. The CDR3 has 17 residues.

This clonotype was observed at least ten times. The V call is TRBV5-4, the J call TRBJ2-6; D is unclear. Per the germline V gene, CDR1 is SGHNT and CDR2 is YYREEE (reference sequence). V was cut by 1 base and J by 0 bases, with 8 bases left in between. This CDR3 contains 16 residues. DNA for the CDR3: TGTGCCAGCAGCTTGAAAGCGCCCTCTGGGGCCAACGTCCTGACTTTC. Its translation is CASSLKAPSGANVLTF. The entire variable domain, with the rest obtained from reference TRBV5-4 and TRBJ2-6, is as follows: ETGVTQSPTHLIKTRGQQVTLRCSSQSGHNTVSWYQQALGQGPQFIFQYYREEENGRGNFPPRFSGLQFPNYSSELNVNALELDDSALYLCASSLKAPSGANVLTFGAGSRLTVL.

This clonotype was observed at least ten times. This rearrangement joins TRBV12-3 or TRBV12-4 to TRBJ1-2; no reliable D call. Trimming removed 5 bases at V and 1 base at J, with 8 bases between. This CDR3 contains 13 residues. The CDR3 coding sequence is TGTGCCAGCAGTCCCCTGATTAACTATGGCTACACCTTC. Amino acid sequence: CASSPLINYGYTF.

This clonotype was observed many times. This chain connects TRBV5-6 to TRBJ1-5; D is uncertain. Germline V gene data show CDR1 as SGHDT and CDR2 as YYEEEE. There are 12 residues in the CDR3. V was trimmed by 3 bases and J by 7 bases, leaving 8 bases between them. CDR3 DNA: TGTGCCAGCAGCTCCAGAGACCAGCCCCAGCATTTT. Its translation: CASSSRDQPQHF.

Relative to its sample, this clonotype is large. The chain is built from TRBV2 and TRBJ1-1; D unresolved. The V end lost 0 bases, the J end lost 8 bases, and 4 bases lay between the germline ends. Germline V gene data show CDR1 as SNHLY and CDR2 as FYNNEI. CDR3 length: 11 amino acids. The CDR3 reads CASSEAGEAFF. CDR3 nucleotide sequence: TGTGCCAGCAGTGAAGCCGGCGAAGCTTTCTTT.

By its share, this clonotype is medium-sized (0.01 to 0.1%). The chain recombines TRBV28 with TRBJ2-6; weak D call: TRBD1 (6 bases). The CDR3 runs to 17 residues. The germline V gene has CDR1 MDHEN and CDR2 SYDVKM. V was cut by 5 bases and J by 4 bases, with 18 bases left in between. CDR3 DNA: TGTGCCAGCAGTCAGACTTACAGGGTCCCCGGGGCCAACGTCCTGACTTTC. Its translation is CASSQTYRVPGANVLTF.

The chain combines TRBV19 with TRBJ2-2, with D perhaps matching TRBD1 or TRBD2 (5 bases each). The CDR3 is 15 residues long. The germline V gene has CDR1 LNHDA and CDR2 SQIVND (reference sequence). Trimming pared 6 bases from V and 0 bases from J, leaving 11 bases between. The DNA of the CDR3 is TGTGCCAGTAGACGAGGGGAAACGAACACCGGGGAGCTGTTTTTT. Its protein product is CASRRGETNTGELFF.

This clonotype came up many times. The chain joins TRBV3-1 to TRBJ2-3; D possibly corresponds to TRBD2 (7 bases). The CDR3 consists of 16 residues. The V gene lost 5 bases and the J gene lost 0 bases, with 15 bases spanning the gap. Germline V CDR1 and CDR2: LGHDT, YNNKEL (reference sequence). CDR3 nucleotide sequence: TGTGCCAGCAGCATGGGGGGGCTCCTTAGCACAGATACGCAGTATTTT. Translated, it gives CASSMGGLLSTDTQYF.

This clonotype occurred many times. V usage is TRBV4-2 and J usage is TRBJ2-3; tentative D call: TRBD2 (5 bases). V dropped 1 base and J dropped 2 bases, with 16 bases sitting between them. Germline-derived CDR1 and CDR2 are LGHNA and YNFKEQ. The CDR3 sequence is 17 residues long. The CDR3 sequence is CASSQGKLVPPTDTQYF. The CDR3 DNA sequence: TGTGCCAGCAGCCAAGGGAAACTAGTGCCTCCCACAGATACGCAGTATTTT.

In this sample, this clonotype turned up a few times. V gene TRBV6-2 or TRBV6-3 combines with J gene TRBJ1-2; D perhaps matches TRBD1 (6 bases). The CDR3 contains 15 residues. Trimming cost V 2 bases and J 4 bases, with 14 bases left between them. CDR1 and CDR2 (germline): MNHEY, SVGEGT. The CDR3 region is CASSYPDRPGYGYTF. CDR3 nucleotides: TGTGCCAGCAGTTACCCCGACAGGCCGGGCTATGGCTACACCTTC.

Many counts were recorded for this clonotype. The rearrangement joins TRBV6-6 to TRBJ1-5; 9 bases match TRBD1. Unmatched junction bases numbered 3, after V lost 5 bases and J lost 7 bases. Germline V CDR1 and CDR2: MNHNY, SVGAGI (reference sequence). The CDR3 covers 13 residues. CDR3 residues: CASSRQGGQPQHF. For the CDR3, the DNA is TGTGCCAGCAGTCGACAGGGGGGACAGCCCCAGCATTTT.

V and J are TRBV19 and TRBJ1-2; TRBD1 is a possible D gene (5 bases). Deletions cut 3 bases from V and 1 base from J, with 12 bases between. The length of the CDR3 is 15 residues. Germline CDR1 reads LNHDA; CDR2 reads SQIVND (reference sequence). The CDR3 sequence: CASSIPRDGNYGYTF. CDR3 DNA: TGTGCCAGTAGTATCCCCCGGGACGGTAACTATGGCTACACCTTC.